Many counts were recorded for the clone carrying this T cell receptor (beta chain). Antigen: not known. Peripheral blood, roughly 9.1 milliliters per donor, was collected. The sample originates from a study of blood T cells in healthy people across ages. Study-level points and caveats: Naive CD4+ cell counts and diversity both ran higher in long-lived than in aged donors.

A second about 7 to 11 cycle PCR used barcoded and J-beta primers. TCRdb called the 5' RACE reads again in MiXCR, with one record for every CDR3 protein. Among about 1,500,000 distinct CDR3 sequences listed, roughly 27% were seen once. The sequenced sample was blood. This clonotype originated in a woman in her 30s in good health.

The CDR3 region is CSASSEETNTQYF. The CDR3 region has the DNA TGCAGCGCCTCTAGCGAAGAGACCAATACGCAGTATTTT. The V gene is TRBV29-1, the J gene TRBJ2-3; D is possibly TRBD2 (6 bases). V shed 7 bases and J shed 7 bases, with 18 bases lying between them. Germline loops: CDR1 SQVTM, CDR2 ANQGSEA. The length of the CDR3 is 13 residues.